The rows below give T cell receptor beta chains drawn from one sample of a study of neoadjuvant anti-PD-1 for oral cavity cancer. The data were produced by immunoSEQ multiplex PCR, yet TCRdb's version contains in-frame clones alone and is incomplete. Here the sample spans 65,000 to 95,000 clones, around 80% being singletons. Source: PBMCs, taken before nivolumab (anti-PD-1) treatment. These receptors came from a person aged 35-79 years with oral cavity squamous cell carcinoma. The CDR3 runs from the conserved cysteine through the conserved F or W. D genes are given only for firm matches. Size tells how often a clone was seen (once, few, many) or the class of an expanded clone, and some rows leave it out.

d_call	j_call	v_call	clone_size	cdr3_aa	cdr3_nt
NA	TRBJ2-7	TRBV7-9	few	CASSLAGTYEQYF	TGTGCCAGCAGCTTAGCCGGCACCTACGAGCAGTACTTC
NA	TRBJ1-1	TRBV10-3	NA	CAITPDRTEAFF	TGTGCCATCACTCCGGACCGGACTGAAGCTTTCTTT
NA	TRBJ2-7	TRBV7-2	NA	CASSLVFGLGREQYF	TGTGCCAGCAGCTTAGTATTCGGGTTGGGGCGGGAGCAGTACTTC
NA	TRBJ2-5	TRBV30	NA	CATSPTGIETQYF	TGTGCCACCTCTCCCACCGGGATCGAGACCCAGTACTTC
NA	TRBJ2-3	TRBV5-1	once	CASSQGTYTDTQYF	TGCGCCAGCAGCCAGGGGACTTACACAGATACGCAGTATTTT
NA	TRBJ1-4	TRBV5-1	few	CASSAENGEKLFF	TGCGCCAGCAGCGCCGAAAACGGTGAAAAACTGTTTTTT
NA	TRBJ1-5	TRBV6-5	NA	CASSYSLENQPQHF	TGTGCCAGCAGTTACTCGCTCGAAAATCAGCCCCAGCATTTT
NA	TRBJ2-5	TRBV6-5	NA	CASRDNGETQYF	TGTGCCAGCAGGGACAACGGAGAGACCCAGTACTTC
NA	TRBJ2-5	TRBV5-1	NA	CASSLAVGRQETQYF	TGCGCCAGCAGCTTGGCCGTGGGCCGCCAAGAGACCCAGTACTTC
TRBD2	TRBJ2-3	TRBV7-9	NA	CASRSTAGGADTQYF	TGTGCCAGCAGGAGTACAGCGGGAGGGGCAGATACGCAGTATTTT
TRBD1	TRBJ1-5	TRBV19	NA	CASSMDRPHQPQHF	TGTGCCAGTAGTATGGACAGGCCCCATCAGCCCCAGCATTTT
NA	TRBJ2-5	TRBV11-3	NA	CASSFGGVATQYF	TGTGCCAGCAGCTTTGGAGGGGTGGCGACCCAGTACTTC
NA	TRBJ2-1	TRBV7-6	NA	CASSSSGNEQFF	TGTGCCAGCAGCTCTTCCGGGAATGAGCAGTTCTTC
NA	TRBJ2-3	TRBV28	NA	CASSLTSTDTQYF	TGTGCCAGCAGTTTAACCAGCACAGATACGCAGTATTTT
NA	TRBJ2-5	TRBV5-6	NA	CASSLEGLQETQYF	TGTGCCAGCAGCTTGGAGGGCCTCCAAGAGACCCAGTACTTC
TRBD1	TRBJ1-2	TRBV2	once	CASSPGQANYGYTF	TGTGCCAGCAGTCCTGGACAGGCGAACTATGGCTACACCTTC
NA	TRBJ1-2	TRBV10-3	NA	CAISDKVDYGYTF	TGTGCCATCAGTGACAAGGTAGACTATGGCTACACCTTC
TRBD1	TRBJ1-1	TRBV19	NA	CASIQDRGGTEAFF	TGTGCCAGTATTCAGGACAGGGGAGGGACTGAAGCTTTCTTT
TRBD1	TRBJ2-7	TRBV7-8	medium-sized	CASTLGTGPYEQYF	TGTGCCAGCACCCTCGGGACAGGTCCCTACGAGCAGTACTTC